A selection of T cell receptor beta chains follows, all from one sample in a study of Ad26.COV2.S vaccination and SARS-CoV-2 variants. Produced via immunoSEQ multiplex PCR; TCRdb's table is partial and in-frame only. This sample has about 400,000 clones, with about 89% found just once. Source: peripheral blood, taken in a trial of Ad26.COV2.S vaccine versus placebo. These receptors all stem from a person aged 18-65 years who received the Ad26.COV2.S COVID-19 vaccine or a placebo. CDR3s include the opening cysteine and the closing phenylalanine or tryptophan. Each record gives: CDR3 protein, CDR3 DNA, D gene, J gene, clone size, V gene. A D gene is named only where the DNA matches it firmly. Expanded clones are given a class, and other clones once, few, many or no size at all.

cdr3_aa: CATLPPAETQYF; cdr3_nt: TGTGCCACCCTCCCCCCAGCAGAGACCCAGTACTTC; d_call: -; j_call: TRBJ2-5; clone_size: once; v_call: TRBV28
cdr3_aa: CASSFQGSTDTQYF; cdr3_nt: TGTGCCAGCAGTTTTCAGGGTAGCACAGATACGCAGTATTTT; d_call: -; j_call: TRBJ2-3; clone_size: -; v_call: TRBV28
cdr3_aa: CASSLEGHNIQYF; cdr3_nt: TGTGCCAGCAGCTTAGAGGGACATAACATTCAGTACTTC; d_call: -; j_call: TRBJ2-4; clone_size: -; v_call: TRBV11-3
cdr3_aa: CASSQDFTEQFF; cdr3_nt: TGTGCCAGCAGCCAAGACTTTACTGAGCAGTTCTTC; d_call: -; j_call: TRBJ2-1; clone_size: -; v_call: TRBV4-2
cdr3_aa: CAWGSAQETQYF; cdr3_nt: TGTGCCTGGGGGTCTGCCCAAGAGACCCAGTACTTC; d_call: -; j_call: TRBJ2-5; clone_size: -; v_call: TRBV30
cdr3_aa: CASRLDRGRGYTF; cdr3_nt: TGTGCCAGCAGACTAGACAGGGGGCGCGGCTACACCTTC; d_call: TRBD1; j_call: TRBJ1-2; clone_size: -; v_call: TRBV28
cdr3_aa: CASREGFLNTEAFF; cdr3_nt: TGTGCCAGCAGAGAAGGGTTCCTGAACACTGAAGCTTTCTTT; d_call: -; j_call: TRBJ1-1; clone_size: once; v_call: TRBV6-1
cdr3_aa: CASTASGPNTGELFF; cdr3_nt: TGTGCCAGCACGGCTAGCGGCCCGAACACCGGGGAGCTGTTTTTT; d_call: TRBD2; j_call: TRBJ2-2; clone_size: -; v_call: TRBV25-1
cdr3_aa: CASSLKRTHTEAFF; cdr3_nt: TGTGCCAGCAGCTTGAAAAGGACCCACACTGAAGCTTTCTTT; d_call: -; j_call: TRBJ1-1; clone_size: -; v_call: TRBV5-5
cdr3_aa: CASSLVALETQYF; cdr3_nt: TGTGCCAGTAGTCTAGTAGCATTGGAGACCCAGTACTTC; d_call: -; j_call: TRBJ2-5; clone_size: once; v_call: TRBV19
cdr3_aa: CASSDVEAGGVYGYTF; cdr3_nt: TGTGCCAGCAGTGATGTGGAGGCGGGTGGGGTCTATGGCTACACCTTC; d_call: -; j_call: TRBJ1-2; clone_size: -; v_call: TRBV2
cdr3_aa: CATSRDLRNTGELFF; cdr3_nt: TGTGCCACCAGCAGAGATCTCAGGAACACCGGGGAGCTGTTTTTT; d_call: -; j_call: TRBJ2-2; clone_size: -; v_call: TRBV15